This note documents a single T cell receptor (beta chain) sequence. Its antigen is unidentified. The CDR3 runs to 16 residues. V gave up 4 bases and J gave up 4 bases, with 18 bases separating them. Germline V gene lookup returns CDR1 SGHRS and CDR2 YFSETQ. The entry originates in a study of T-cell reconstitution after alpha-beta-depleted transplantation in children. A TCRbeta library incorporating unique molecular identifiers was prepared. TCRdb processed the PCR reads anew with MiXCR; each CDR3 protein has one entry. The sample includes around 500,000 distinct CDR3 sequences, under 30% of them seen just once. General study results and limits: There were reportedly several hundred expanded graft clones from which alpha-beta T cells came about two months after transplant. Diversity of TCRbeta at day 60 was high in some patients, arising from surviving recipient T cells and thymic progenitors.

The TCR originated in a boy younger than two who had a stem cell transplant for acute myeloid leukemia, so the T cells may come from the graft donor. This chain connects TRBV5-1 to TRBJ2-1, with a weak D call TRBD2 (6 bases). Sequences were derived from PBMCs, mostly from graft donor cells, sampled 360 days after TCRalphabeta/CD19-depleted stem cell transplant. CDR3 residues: CASSPEQRVDYNEQFF. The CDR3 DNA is TGCGCCAGCAGCCCCGAACAGCGGGTAGATTACAATGAGCAGTTCTTC.